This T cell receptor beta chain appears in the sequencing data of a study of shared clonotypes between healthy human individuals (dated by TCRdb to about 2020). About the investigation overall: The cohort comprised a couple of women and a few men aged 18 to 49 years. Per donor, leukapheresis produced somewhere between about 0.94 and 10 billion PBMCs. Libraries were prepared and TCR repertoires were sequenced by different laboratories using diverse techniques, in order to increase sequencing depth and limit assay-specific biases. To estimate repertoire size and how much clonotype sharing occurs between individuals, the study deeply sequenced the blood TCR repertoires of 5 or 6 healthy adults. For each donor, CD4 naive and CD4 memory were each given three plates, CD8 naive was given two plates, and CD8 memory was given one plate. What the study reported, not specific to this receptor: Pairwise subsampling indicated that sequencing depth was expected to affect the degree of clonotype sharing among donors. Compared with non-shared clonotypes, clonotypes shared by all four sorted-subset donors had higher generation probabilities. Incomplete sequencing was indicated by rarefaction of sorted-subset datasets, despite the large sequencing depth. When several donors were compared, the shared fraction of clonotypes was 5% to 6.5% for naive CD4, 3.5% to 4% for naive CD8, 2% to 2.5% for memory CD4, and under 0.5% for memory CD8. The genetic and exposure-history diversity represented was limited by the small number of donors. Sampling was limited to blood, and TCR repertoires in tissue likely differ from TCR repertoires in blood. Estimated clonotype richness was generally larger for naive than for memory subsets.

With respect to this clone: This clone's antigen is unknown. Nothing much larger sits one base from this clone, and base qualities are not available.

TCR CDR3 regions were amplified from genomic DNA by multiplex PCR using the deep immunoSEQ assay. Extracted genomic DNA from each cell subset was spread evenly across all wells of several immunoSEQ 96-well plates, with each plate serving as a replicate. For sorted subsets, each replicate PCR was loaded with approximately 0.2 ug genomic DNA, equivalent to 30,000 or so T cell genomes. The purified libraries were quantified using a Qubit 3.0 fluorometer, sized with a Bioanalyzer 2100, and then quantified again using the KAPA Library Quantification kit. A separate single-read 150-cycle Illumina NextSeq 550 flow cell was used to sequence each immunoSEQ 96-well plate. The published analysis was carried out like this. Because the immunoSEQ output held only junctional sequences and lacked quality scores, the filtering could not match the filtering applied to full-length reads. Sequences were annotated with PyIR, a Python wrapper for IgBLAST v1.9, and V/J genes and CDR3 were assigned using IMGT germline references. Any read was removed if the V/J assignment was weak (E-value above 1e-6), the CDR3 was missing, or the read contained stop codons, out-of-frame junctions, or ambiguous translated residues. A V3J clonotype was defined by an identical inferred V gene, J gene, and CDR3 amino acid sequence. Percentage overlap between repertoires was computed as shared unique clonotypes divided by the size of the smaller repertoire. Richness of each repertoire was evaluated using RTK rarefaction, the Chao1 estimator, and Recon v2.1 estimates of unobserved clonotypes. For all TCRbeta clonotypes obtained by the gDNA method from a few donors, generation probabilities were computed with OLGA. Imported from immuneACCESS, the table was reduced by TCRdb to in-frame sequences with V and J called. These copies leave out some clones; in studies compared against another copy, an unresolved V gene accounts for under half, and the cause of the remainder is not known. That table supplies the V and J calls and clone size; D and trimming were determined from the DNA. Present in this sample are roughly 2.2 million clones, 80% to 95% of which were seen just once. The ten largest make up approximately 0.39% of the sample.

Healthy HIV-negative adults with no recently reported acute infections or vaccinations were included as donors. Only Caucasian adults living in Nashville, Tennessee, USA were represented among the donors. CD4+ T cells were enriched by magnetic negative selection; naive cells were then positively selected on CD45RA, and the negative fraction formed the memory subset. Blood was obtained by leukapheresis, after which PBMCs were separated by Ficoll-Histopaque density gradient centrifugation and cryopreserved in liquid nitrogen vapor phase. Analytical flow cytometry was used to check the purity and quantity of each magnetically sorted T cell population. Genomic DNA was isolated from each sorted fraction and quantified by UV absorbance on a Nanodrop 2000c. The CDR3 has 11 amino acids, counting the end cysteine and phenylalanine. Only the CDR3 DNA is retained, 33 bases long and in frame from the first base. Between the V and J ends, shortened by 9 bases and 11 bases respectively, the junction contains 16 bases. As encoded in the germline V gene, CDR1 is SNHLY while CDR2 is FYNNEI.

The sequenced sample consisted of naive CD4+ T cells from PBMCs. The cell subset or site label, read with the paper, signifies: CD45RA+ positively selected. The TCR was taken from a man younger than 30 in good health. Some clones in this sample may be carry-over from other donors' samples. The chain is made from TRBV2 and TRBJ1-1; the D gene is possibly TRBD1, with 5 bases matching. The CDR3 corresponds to CASRGDARAFF. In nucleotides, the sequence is TGTGCCAGTAGGGGAGACGCGAGGGCTTTCTTT. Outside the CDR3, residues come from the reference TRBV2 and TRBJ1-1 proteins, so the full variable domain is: EPEVTQTPSHQVTQMGQEVILRCVPISNHLYFYWYRQILGQKVEFLVSFYNNEISEKSEIFDDQFSVERPDGSNFTLKIRSTKLEDSAMYFCASRGDARAFFGQGTRLTVV.